What follows are 23 T cell receptor beta chains derived from one specimen sequenced in a study of T-cell reconstitution after alpha-beta-depleted transplantation in children. Unique molecular identifiers tagged the TCRbeta library. TCRdb passed the PCR reads through MiXCR, listing each CDR3 protein once. The repertoire consists of about 200,000 distinct CDR3 sequences, with around 8.4% occurring once and the leading ten covering less than 40%. Sequenced material: PBMCs, mostly from graft donor cells, taken 360 days after TCRalphabeta/CD19-depleted stem cell transplant. Every receptor here comes from a male patient aged 2 to 9 who had a stem cell transplant for acute myeloid leukemia, so the T cells may come from the graft donor.

This chain joins TRBV29-1 and TRBJ2-5; D remains ambiguous. CDR1 is SQVTM and CDR2 is ANQGSEA in the germline V gene. V was pared by 6 bases and J by 5 bases, with 13 bases between. The CDR3 is 12 amino acids. CDR3 nucleotide sequence: TGCAGCGTCGGAGAATTCGGGGAGACCCAGTACTTC. Its protein is CSVGEFGETQYF.

This clonotype was detected a few times. The rearrangement joins TRBV4-3 to TRBJ2-7; no firm D call. The germline gives CDR1 LGHNA, CDR2 YSLEER. The CDR3 runs 13 residues. The V end lost 5 bases, the J end lost 1 base, and 9 bases lay between the germline ends. DNA of the CDR3: TGCGCCAGCAGCTTCAAGGGTTCCTACGAGCAGTACTTC. Its translation is CASSFKGSYEQYF.

This clonotype was counted ten times or more. This chain joins TRBV5-1 and TRBJ2-1; D is tentatively TRBD1 or TRBD2 (5 bases each). Germline CDR1 reads SGHRS; CDR2 reads YFSETQ. Trimming removed 1 base from V and 4 bases from J, with 12 bases in between. The CDR3 runs 15 residues. Here the CDR3 reads CASSLQGPSYNEQFF. In nucleotides, the CDR3 is TGCGCCAGCAGCTTGCAGGGACCCTCTTACAATGAGCAGTTCTTC.

Ten or more counts support this clonotype. CDR3 nucleotide sequence: TGTGCCAGTAGCGGGGGCTACACCGGGGAGCTGTTTTTT. Translated, it gives CASSGGYTGELFF. The chain is built from TRBV10-3 and TRBJ2-2; 9 positions agree with TRBD2. The CDR3 is 13 amino acids. After removal of 10 bases from V and 3 bases from J, the junction contained 3 bases not matched to a gene. Germline V gene sequence: CDR1 ENHRY, CDR2 SYGVKD.

This clonotype was detected many times. J is TRBJ1-5 and V is TRBV5-6; D unclear. V shed 4 bases and J shed 1 base, with 15 bases lying between them. The CDR3 spans 16 residues. The V gene's germline CDR1 is SGHDT and CDR2 YYEEEE. The CDR3 here is CASSREAEESNQPQHF. Here the CDR3 DNA reads TGTGCCAGCAGCCGGGAGGCCGAAGAAAGCAATCAGCCCCAGCATTTT.

This chain links TRBV28 with TRBJ1-5; unclear D gene. CDR1 MDHEN and CDR2 SYDVKM come from the germline V gene. This CDR3 spans 12 amino acids. V was pared by 7 bases and J by 7 bases, with 11 bases between. This chain's CDR3 is CASTSRPQPQHF. The CDR3 DNA follows: TGTGCCAGCACCTCCCGCCCCCAGCCCCAGCATTTT.

This clonotype has just a few counts. This chain links TRBV24-1 with TRBJ2-2, with D unclear. V lost 5 bases and J 7 bases, leaving 7 bases between the germline ends. Looked up from germline, CDR1 is KGHDR and CDR2 is SFDVKD. The CDR3 is 12 amino acids. The CDR3 loop reads CATSAWGGELFF. The CDR3 DNA follows: TGTGCCACCAGTGCTTGGGGCGGGGAGCTGTTTTTT.

This clonotype was seen at least ten times. The CDR3, as DNA: TGTGCCAGCAGTTTATGGGGCGAGAACACTGAAGCTTTCTTT. Translated, it gives CASSLWGENTEAFF. V is TRBV27 and J is TRBJ1-1; TRBD1 is a possible D gene (5 bases). The V gene's germline CDR1 is MNHEY and CDR2 SMNVEV (reference sequence). V dropped 1 base and J dropped 1 base, with 7 bases sitting between them. This CDR3 is built from 14 residues.

The table lists this clonotype with many counts. The genes are TRBV29-1 and TRBJ2-5, with D tentatively TRBD1 (6 bases). The CDR3 spans 12 residues. Looked up from germline, CDR1 is SQVTM and CDR2 is ANQGSEA. The V end lost 4 bases, the J end lost 2 bases, and 8 bases lay between the germline ends. For the CDR3, the DNA is TGCAGCGTTGCTAGGGGGCAAGAGACCCAGTACTTC. This sequence encodes CSVARGQETQYF. The complete variable domain, with remaining parts taken from reference TRBV29-1 and TRBJ2-5, reads SAVISQKPSRDICQRGTSLTIQCQVDSQVTMMFWYRQQPGQSLTLIATANQGSEATYESGFVIDKFPISRPNLTFSTLTVSNMSPEDSSIYLCSVARGQETQYFGPGTRLLVL.

This clonotype was picked up a small number of times. The rearrangement links TRBV10-3 to TRBJ2-3, with a tentative D call TRBD2 (5 bases). CDR1 and CDR2 (germline): ENHRY, SYGVKD. Deletions cut 0 bases from V and 4 bases from J, with 17 bases between. The CDR3 has 17 residues. This CDR3 is CAISESLLVVRADTQYF. CDR3 nucleotide sequence: TGTGCCATCAGTGAGTCGTTATTGGTGGTGAGGGCAGATACGCAGTATTTT.

In its sample, this clonotype was seen many times. This CDR3 reads CASSPRSGTGELFF. In nucleotides, the CDR3 is TGTGCCAGCAGTCCCCGGAGCGGCACCGGGGAGCTGTTTTTT. This sequence joins TRBV6-2 or TRBV6-3 and TRBJ2-2; a possible D gene is TRBD2 (5 bases). The V and J ends lost 5 bases and 4 bases respectively, with 11 bases between them. Germline assignment: CDR1 MNHEY and CDR2 SVGEGT. The CDR3 runs 14 residues.

This clonotype showed up just a few times. This chain joins TRBV11-2 and TRBJ2-7; 7 positions match TRBD1. This CDR3 has 15 amino acids. The V segment lost 5 bases and the J segment 2 bases; nucleotides outside the gene matches: 9. CDR1 SGHAT and CDR2 FQNNGV come from the germline V gene. The CDR3 loop reads CASSTEGGSTYEQYV. As DNA, the CDR3 is TGTGCCAGCAGCACGGAAGGGGGCAGTACCTACGAGCAGTACGTC.

This clonotype was counted many times. The rearrangement uses TRBV20-1 and TRBJ1-5; D gene unclear. The germline gives CDR1 DFQATT, CDR2 SNEGSKA (reference sequence). This CDR3 is built from 14 residues. V lost 6 bases to trimming and J lost 6 bases, with 18 bases between them. CDR3 protein: CSAPDGRGGQPQHF. In nucleotides, the CDR3 is TGCAGTGCCCCCGATGGGCGGGGTGGTCAGCCCCAGCATTTT.

A few counts support this clonotype. The chain has TRBV29-1 and TRBJ2-7; 7 nucleotides line up with TRBD2. CDR3 length: 16 amino acids. Per the germline V gene, CDR1 is SQVTM and CDR2 is ANQGSEA. J lost 3 bases, V lost 0 bases, and 11 bases had no gene match. This CDR3 is CSVEEAGAGELYEQYF. The CDR3 DNA is TGCAGCGTTGAAGAGGCGGGCGCGGGAGAACTCTACGAGCAGTACTTC.

This clonotype was counted only a few times. The rearrangement joins TRBV10-1 to TRBJ1-1; no clear D gene. Germline-derived CDR1 and CDR2 are WNHNN and SYGVQD (reference sequence). The V end lost 1 base, the J end lost 1 base, and 4 bases lay between the germline ends. The length of the CDR3 is 13 residues. The CDR3 bases are TGCGCCAGCAGTGAGTACGCGAACACTGAAGCTTTCTTT. Translation: CASSEYANTEAFF.

This clonotype was seen many times. The chain links TRBV4-1 to TRBJ2-2, with no clear D. Germline V gene sequence: CDR1 MGHRA, CDR2 YSYEKL. This CDR3 spans 16 amino acids. Trimming took 0 bases from V and 2 from J, leaving 10 bases between them. The chain's CDR3 is CASSQDAPHNTGELFF. The CDR3 DNA reads as TGCGCCAGCAGCCAAGATGCGCCTCACAACACCGGGGAGCTGTTTTTT.

The table lists this clonotype with a few counts. The rearrangement uses TRBV7-8 and TRBJ2-1, with D unresolved. The CDR3 is 14 residues long. From germline, CDR1 is SGHVS and CDR2 FQNEAQ. With 4 bases removed from V and 7 bases from J, the gap between germline ends came to 14 bases. The CDR3 region is CASSSRWDWNEQFF. The CDR3 region has the DNA TGTGCCAGCAGCTCCCGCTGGGATTGGAATGAGCAGTTCTTC.

The V call is TRBV20-1, the J call TRBJ2-3, with D tentatively TRBD2 (6 bases). Trimming cost V 3 bases and J 1 base, with 8 bases left between them. Per the germline V gene, CDR1 is DFQATT and CDR2 is SNEGSKA (reference sequence). The CDR3 consists of 13 residues. Here the CDR3 reads CSASASGTDTQYF. The CDR3 DNA is TGCAGTGCTAGTGCTAGCGGCACAGATACGCAGTATTTT.

This clonotype was seen many times. V is TRBV29-1 and J is TRBJ2-3; D is unresolved. The CDR3 extends over 13 amino acids. V shed 6 bases and J shed 6 bases, with 16 bases lying between them. Germline CDR1 is SQVTM and CDR2 is ANQGSEA. The CDR3 coding sequence is TGCAGCGTGATGTGGAGTATGGTGGATACGCAGTATTTT. This sequence encodes CSVMWSMVDTQYF.

This clonotype was picked up many times. The V and J genes are TRBV3-1 and TRBJ2-3, with unresolved D. The CDR3 consists of 13 residues. V was shortened by 1 base and J by 4 bases, with 6 bases between the two germline ends. Germline assignment: CDR1 LGHDT and CDR2 YNNKEL (reference sequence). The CDR3 bases are TGTGCCAGCAGCCAAGGGGCGGCAGATACGCAGTATTTT. This encodes CASSQGAADTQYF.

This clonotype was picked up many times. This chain joins TRBV20-1 and TRBJ1-6, with a weak D call TRBD1 (5 bases). This CDR3 contains 14 residues. Germline CDR1 and CDR2: DFQATT and SNEGSKA (reference sequence). The V end was cut by 3 bases, the J end by 6 bases, with 12 bases between. In nucleotides, the CDR3 is TGCAGTGCTAGGGAGAGGGGACTTAATTCACCCCTCCACTTT. Its protein is CSARERGLNSPLHF.

This clonotype was found a few times. CDR3 nucleotide sequence: TGCAGTGCTAGAAGGTACGGACAGGGGTCGAACACTGAAGCTTTCTTT. It specifies CSARRYGQGSNTEAFF. The chain uses TRBV20-1 and TRBJ1-1; 9 bases fit TRBD1. This CDR3 has 16 amino acids. The J segment lost 1 base and the V segment lost 2 bases, leaving 8 bases of the junction unmatched. Germline V lookup: CDR1 DFQATT, CDR2 SNEGSKA (reference sequence).

The chain couples TRBV15 to TRBJ2-7, with 8 bases that match TRBD1. The CDR3 covers 14 residues. With V trimmed by 3 bases and J by 6 bases, 7 bases remained unmatched. Germline values: CDR1 LNHNV, CDR2 YYDKDF (reference sequence). The CDR3: CATSSYRGYFEQYF. As DNA, the CDR3 is TGTGCCACCAGCAGTTACAGGGGGTATTTCGAGCAGTACTTC.